This T cell receptor (beta chain) was found in a study of cytomegalovirus exposure and HLA in healthy donors. Study-wide background: Across about 400 genotyped donors, just over 80% landed in the Caucasian-associated ancestry cluster.

A note on this clone: The antigen is unknown.

In the PCR, 60 Vbeta and 13 Jbeta primers were used. Sequencing was performed with immunoSEQ multiplex PCR; in TCRdb, only in-frame clones are kept and a portion is missing. The data contain 200,000 or so clones, approximately 78% of them singletons. The V gene's germline CDR1 is MNHEY and CDR2 SVGAGI. Trimming removed 5 bases from V and 4 bases from J, with 12 bases in between. The CDR3 extends over 14 amino acids. Study-level findings and limits: A link between a missense DCLRE1C variant and TCR beta V- and J-gene trimming emerged from a later analysis. When the data were analyzed later, several of the most significant clusters appeared to be linked to common viral pathogens.

The chain uses TRBV6-5 and TRBJ1-5; possibly TRBD1 for D (5 bases). The sample taken for sequencing was PBMCs. This receptor was taken from a woman between 40 and 55 years old in good health and CMV-seronegative. CDR3 amino acids: CASSPGRGNQPQHF. As DNA, the CDR3 is TGTGCCAGCAGTCCCGGACGGGGGAATCAGCCCCAGCATTTT.